Following are 29 T cell receptor beta chains from one sample sequenced in a study of shared clonotypes between healthy human individuals (dated by TCRdb to about 2020). CD8 naive samples were obtained by positive selection for CCR7 among CD45RO-negative cells, yielding a CD45RA+CCR7+ population from which TemRA cells were excluded. The library was made by the immunoSEQ multiplex PCR assay. Here the immuneACCESS table is served through TCRdb, limited to in-frame sequences with V and J called. Missing clones are a known gap in these copies; in checked studies unresolved V genes cover under half, and the rest lacks a known reason. Across this sample there are some 2 million clones, with about 95% seen only once. The top ten clones comprise 0.9% to 1.3% of the sample. Sequencing input: naive CD8+ T cells sorted from blood. Reading the label with the study, this specimen's cell subset or site is: CD45RA+CCR7+. The source is a man aged 18 to 30 in good health.

CDR3 loop: CASSQEGGGLRETQYF. In nucleotides, the CDR3 is TGCGCCAGCAGCCAAGAGGGCGGGGGGCTTCGGGAGACCCAGTACTTC. The gene calls are TRBV4-1 and TRBJ2-5, with 8 nucleotides matching TRBD2. J gave up 5 bases and V 0 bases, and 8 bases lay outside the gene matches. This CDR3 has 16 amino acids. Germline assignment: CDR1 MGHRA and CDR2 YSYEKL.

The J gene is TRBJ2-1, the V gene TRBV25-1; D is perhaps TRBD2 (7 bases). This CDR3 comprises 13 residues. Trimming stripped 1 base from V and 9 bases from J, with 10 bases between. CDR1 MGHDK and CDR2 SYGVNS come from the germline V gene. The CDR3 bases are TGTGCCAGCAGTGAATGGGGGGGCCTTGAGCAGTTCTTC. Protein sequence: CASSEWGGLEQFF.

Turning to this clone: The sample contains more than one DNA sequence encoding this CDR3. The J gene is TRBJ2-7, the V gene TRBV5-1, with a tentative D call TRBD1 (6 bases). This CDR3 region has 14 residues. The V gene's germline CDR1 is SGHRS and CDR2 YFSETQ. Trimming took off 1 base at V and 0 bases at J, with 8 bases between the two ends. CDR3 sequence reads: CASSLLQGSYEQYF. CDR3 nucleotide sequence: TGCGCCAGCAGCTTGTTACAGGGCTCCTACGAGCAGTACTTC.

This chain connects TRBV7-9 to TRBJ2-3; no reliable D call. This CDR3 region has 16 residues. V gave up 6 bases and J gave up 5 bases, with 21 bases separating them. The V gene's germline CDR1 is SEHNR and CDR2 FQNEAQ (reference sequence). CDR3: CASSETGADYGDTQYF. The CDR3 coding sequence is TGTGCCAGCAGTGAAACCGGTGCGGATTATGGAGATACGCAGTATTTT.

The V gene is TRBV28, the J gene TRBJ1-1; D remains ambiguous. Deletions cut 4 bases from V and 0 bases from J, with 12 bases between. The V gene's germline CDR1 is MDHEN and CDR2 SYDVKM. This CDR3 comprises 15 residues. The CDR3 here is CASSSNPALNTEAFF. CDR3 DNA: TGTGCCAGCAGTTCGAATCCCGCCTTGAACACTGAAGCTTTCTTT. Together with reference TRBV28 and TRBJ1-1, the CDR3 gives the full variable domain: DVKVTQSSRYLVKRTGEKVFLECVQDMDHENMFWYRQDPGLGLRLIYFSYDVKMKEKGDIPEGYSVSREKKERFSLILESASTNQTSMYLCASSSNPALNTEAFFGQGTRLTVV.

Only a few counts were recorded for this clone. The chain couples TRBV30 to TRBJ1-5, with D unresolved. This CDR3 is 13 amino acids long. V gave up 3 bases and J gave up 1 base, with 7 bases separating them. Germline CDR1 is GTSNPN and CDR2 is SVGIG (reference sequence). The CDR3: CAWRAASNQPQHF. CDR3 bases: TGTGCCTGGAGAGCAGCGAGCAATCAGCCCCAGCATTTT. The whole variable domain, filled in from reference TRBV30 and TRBJ1-5, reads SQTIHQWPATLVQPVGSPLSLECTVEGTSNPNLYWYRQAAGRGLQLLFYSVGIGQISSEVPQNLSASRPQDRQFILSSKKLLLSDSGFYLCAWRAASNQPQHFGDGTRLSIL.

The chain joins TRBV2 to TRBJ1-6; TRBD1 matches 10 bases. The CDR3 has 15 residues. With 6 bases clipped from V and 10 bases from J, the junction kept 9 bases outside the gene matches. CDR1 SNHLY and CDR2 FYNNEI come from the germline V gene. This chain's CDR3 is CASRRPGQGSSPLHF. CDR3 bases: TGTGCCAGCAGGAGGCCGGGACAGGGGAGCTCACCCCTCCACTTT. Full variable domain (remainder filled in from reference TRBV2 and TRBJ1-6): EPEVTQTPSHQVTQMGQEVILRCVPISNHLYFYWYRQILGQKVEFLVSFYNNEISEKSEIFDDQFSVERPDGSNFTLKIRSTKLEDSAMYFCASRRPGQGSSPLHFGNGTRLTVT.

The gene calls are TRBV7-2 and TRBJ2-7; D possibly corresponds to TRBD2 (6 bases). The CDR3 is 15 residues long. Between the trimmed V and J ends, which lost 0 bases and 3 bases, there was a span of 12 bases. In germline, CDR1 is SGHTA, CDR2 FQGNSA. This CDR3 reads CASSLAELAGYEQYF. The CDR3 DNA sequence: TGTGCCAGCAGCTTAGCGGAACTAGCAGGCTACGAGCAGTACTTC.

This sequence joins TRBV19 and TRBJ2-7; D not resolved. The V end was cut by 10 bases, the J end by 3 bases, with 16 bases between. The CDR3 totals 13 residues. Germline CDR1 reads LNHDA; CDR2 reads SQIVND (reference sequence). CDR3 bases: TGTGCCACCAGTGCAGGCAGCTTCTACGAGCAGTACTTC. It specifies CATSAGSFYEQYF.

The chain employs TRBV2 and TRBJ1-3; D possibly corresponds to TRBD1 (6 bases). Trimming removed 7 bases at V and 4 bases at J, with 11 bases between. CDR3 size: 13 residues. The V gene's germline CDR1 is SNHLY and CDR2 FYNNEI. The CDR3 is CASITGLGNTIYF. CDR3 DNA sequence: TGTGCCAGCATAACAGGGCTCGGAAACACCATATATTTT.

In regard to this clone: Other DNA sequences in the same sample also yield this CDR3. The chain couples TRBV9 to TRBJ2-1; 9 nucleotides align to TRBD1. The ends lost 2 bases at V and 4 bases at J; junction bases unmatched: 4. The CDR3 contains 15 residues. CDR1 is SGDLS, CDR2 YYNGEE, per germline. In nucleotides, the CDR3 is TGTGCCAGCAGCGTCTCCGGGACAGGGTACAATGAGCAGTTCTTC. Translated, it gives CASSVSGTGYNEQFF.

The CDR3 is CASLREVSSSYEQYF. The DNA for the CDR3 is TGTGCCTCCCTCCGAGAGGTTTCCAGCTCCTACGAGCAGTACTTC. The chain employs TRBV30 and TRBJ2-7; no clear D gene. The ends were cut back, 7 bases at V and 0 bases at J, with 19 bases in the middle. Looked up from germline, CDR1 is GTSNPN and CDR2 is SVGIG (reference sequence). This CDR3 has 15 amino acids.

The rearrangement links TRBV6-5 to TRBJ2-5; TRBD2 matches 10 bases. Germline CDR1 is MNHEY and CDR2 is SVGAGI. This CDR3 contains 15 residues. Trimming took 5 bases from V and 2 from J; bases not matched to a gene: 5. The CDR3 bases are TGTGCCAGCAGTGCTAGCGGGGGCTTACAAGAGACCCAGTACTTC. This sequence encodes CASSASGGLQETQYF.

This clone was recorded only once. The chain employs TRBV7-2 and TRBJ2-5; 8 positions agree with TRBD2. Germline V gene lookup returns CDR1 SGHTA and CDR2 FQGNSA. With 3 bases clipped from V and 4 bases from J, the junction kept 7 bases outside the gene matches. The CDR3 sequence is 15 residues long. CDR3 DNA sequence: TGTGCCAGCAGCTTGAACGGGGGGGTAGGAGAGACCCAGTACTTC. It specifies CASSLNGGVGETQYF.

The table lists this clone with a count of one. V is TRBV5-1 and J is TRBJ1-2; D gene ambiguous. Trimming took off 0 bases at V and 2 bases at J, with 17 bases between the two ends. The CDR3 totals 17 residues. Germline V gives CDR1 SGHRS, CDR2 YFSETQ. The DNA of the CDR3 is TGCGCCAGCAGCTTGGAACCTGGGCAGGCCCGAAACTATGGCTACACCTTC. The encoded protein is CASSLEPGQARNYGYTF.

The rearrangement joins TRBV5-1 to TRBJ2-5; 7 bases fit TRBD1. The DNA end is more similar to TRBJ2-7, so the J call may be wrong. Germline loops: CDR1 SGHRS, CDR2 YFSETQ. The CDR3 is 14 residues long. As DNA, the CDR3 is TGCGCCAGCAGCTCACCGGGACAGACATACGAGCAGTACTTC. Amino acid sequence: CASSSPGQTYEQYF.

The chain is built from TRBV29-1 and TRBJ1-2; possible D gene TRBD1, 5 bases. Germline CDR1 SQVTM, CDR2 ANQGSEA. The CDR3 consists of 12 residues. Between the trimmed V and J ends, which lost 6 bases and 0 bases, there was a span of 8 bases. CDR3 DNA: TGCAGCGTGCTGACAGCTAACTATGGCTACACCTTC. This codes for CSVLTANYGYTF. The full variable domain, rest sourced from reference TRBV29-1 and TRBJ1-2, is SAVISQKPSRDICQRGTSLTIQCQVDSQVTMMFWYRQQPGQSLTLIATANQGSEATYESGFVIDKFPISRPNLTFSTLTVSNMSPEDSSIYLCSVLTANYGYTFGSGTRLTVV.

The chain uses TRBV4-3 and TRBJ1-2, with D uncertain. Germline CDR1 is LGHNA and CDR2 is YSLEER. The CDR3 totals 13 residues. Trimming took 2 bases from V and 5 from J, leaving 9 bases between them. CDR3 coding DNA: TGCGCCAGCAGCCAAAGGTCAGGTTATGGCTACACCTTC. Residues: CASSQRSGYGYTF.

V and J are TRBV28 and TRBJ1-1; unclear D gene. This CDR3 has 13 residues. Germline CDR1 is MDHEN and CDR2 is SYDVKM. Trimming removed 3 bases at V and 5 bases at J, with 10 bases between. The CDR3 nucleotides are TGTGCCAGCAGTTTTCAACCGGGGACTGAAGCTTTCTTT. Encoded protein: CASSFQPGTEAFF.

The chain recombines TRBV7-9 with TRBJ1-1, with no clear D. The germline CDR1 and CDR2 sequences are SEHNR and FQNEAQ (reference sequence). There are 16 residues in the CDR3. The V end lost 3 bases, the J end lost 1 base, and 15 bases lay between the germline ends. CDR3 nucleotides: TGTGCCAGCAGCTTCGAGGGCTTTGGTGGGAACACTGAAGCTTTCTTT. As protein: CASSFEGFGGNTEAFF. The full variable domain, its missing parts supplied by reference TRBV7-9 and TRBJ1-1, is DTGVSQNPRHKITKRGQNVTFRCDPISEHNRLYWYRQTLGQGPEFLTYFQNEAQLEKSRLLSDRFSAERPKGSFSTLEIQRTEQGDSAMYLCASSFEGFGGNTEAFFGQGTRLTVV.

The CDR3 reads CAISDGTGRKGETQYF. CDR3 DNA: TGTGCCATCAGTGACGGGACAGGGCGTAAGGGGGAGACCCAGTACTTC. The J gene is TRBJ2-5, the V gene TRBV10-3; 9 positions match TRBD1. The CDR3 has 16 amino acids. The germline CDR1 and CDR2 sequences are ENHRY and SYGVKD. V was clipped by 3 bases and J by 5 bases; unmatched bases: 10.

The gene calls are TRBV10-3 and TRBJ2-1; TRBD2 matches 9 bases. CDR1 is ENHRY and CDR2 is SYGVKD in the germline V gene. The J segment lost 5 bases and the V segment lost 0 bases, leaving 8 bases of the junction unmatched. CDR3 length: 17 amino acids. The CDR3 is CAISESEASGDNNEQFF. The CDR3 DNA reads TGTGCCATCAGTGAGTCCGAGGCTAGCGGGGATAACAATGAGCAGTTCTTC.

The chain carries TRBV6-5 and TRBJ2-7; tentatively, D is TRBD2 (6 bases). V lost 8 bases and J lost 0, with 14 bases in between. This CDR3 is 14 amino acids long. From germline, CDR1 is MNHEY and CDR2 SVGAGI. The CDR3 here is CASGTRTTSYEQYF. As DNA, the CDR3 is TGTGCCAGCGGGACTCGGACTACCTCCTACGAGCAGTACTTC.

Comment on this clone: Other DNA sequences of this sample code for an identical CDR3. V and J are TRBV30 and TRBJ2-6; possibly TRBD1 or TRBD2 for D (5 bases each). Trimming cost V 2 bases and J 1 base, with 6 bases left between them. Germline V CDR1 and CDR2: GTSNPN, SVGIG (reference sequence). The CDR3 extends over 14 amino acids. DNA for the CDR3: TGTGCCTGGAGTTGGGGGTCTGGGGCCAACGTCCTGACTTTC. Amino acid sequence: CAWSWGSGANVLTF. Filled out from reference TRBV30 and TRBJ2-6, the complete variable domain reads SQTIHQWPATLVQPVGSPLSLECTVEGTSNPNLYWYRQAAGRGLQLLFYSVGIGQISSEVPQNLSASRPQDRQFILSSKKLLLSDSGFYLCAWSWGSGANVLTFGAGSRLTVL.

V is TRBV4-3 and J is TRBJ2-3; maybe TRBD2 (6 bases). The CDR3 length is 15 residues. The germline gives CDR1 LGHNA, CDR2 YSLEER. V was trimmed by 0 bases and J by 8 bases, leaving 15 bases between them. The CDR3 nucleotides are TGCGCCAGCAGCCAAGATGGAGGGGCCAGCGGTACGCAGTATTTT. Amino acid sequence: CASSQDGGASGTQYF.

The chain is built from TRBV27 and TRBJ1-2; D is perhaps TRBD1 (6 bases). CDR3 length equals 17 residues. V was trimmed by 3 bases and J by 0 bases, leaving 17 bases between them. Germline V gene sequence: CDR1 MNHEY, CDR2 SMNVEV (reference sequence). CDR3 sequence (DNA): TGTGCCAGCAGTTTCCGCGGGGGGGCTCTAGCTAACTATGGCTACACCTTC. This encodes CASSFRGGALANYGYTF.

The V gene is TRBV6-5, the J gene TRBJ1-1, with unresolved D. The CDR3 covers 13 residues. Germline V lookup: CDR1 MNHEY, CDR2 SVGAGI. Trimming took off 6 bases at V and 2 bases at J, with 10 bases between the two ends. CDR3 amino acids: CASSQNFNTEAFF. CDR3 nucleotide sequence: TGTGCCAGCAGCCAGAACTTCAACACTGAAGCTTTCTTT.

As for this clone: Other DNA sequences within the sample encode an identical CDR3. The chain recombines TRBV28 with TRBJ2-7, with a weak D call TRBD1 (5 bases). The CDR3 spans 12 residues. Trimming cost V 5 bases and J 4 bases, with 9 bases left between them. Germline V lookup: CDR1 MDHEN, CDR2 SYDVKM. CDR3 residues: CASSLQGYEQYF. Here the CDR3 DNA reads TGTGCCAGCAGTCTCCAGGGATACGAGCAGTACTTC.

The chain employs TRBV27 and TRBJ2-5, with D tentatively TRBD2 (6 bases). The germline gives CDR1 MNHEY, CDR2 SMNVEV (reference sequence). This CDR3 has 12 amino acids. With 8 bases removed from V and 5 bases from J, the gap between germline ends came to 12 bases. The CDR3 DNA sequence: TGTGCCAGCCGGGGACTTGAGGAGACCCAGTACTTC. Protein sequence: CASRGLEETQYF.